This TCR beta chain derives from a study of T cells after posttransplantation cyclophosphamide. Study outcomes and limitations: Later post-transplant blood repertoires were often dominated by donor CD8+ memory clones. Blood and skin or GI T cell repertoires showed limited TRB overlap. TRB clonality was highly associated with recipient CMV seropositivity and reactivation.

This clone was counted only a few times. What it recognizes is unknown. Treatment was busulfan-fludarabine conditioning, a marrow graft, and cyclophosphamide on days +3 and +4. The germline V gene has CDR1 SGHVS and CDR2 FNYEAQ. V shed 1 base, J shed 4 bases, and the junction held 8 bases outside the gene matches. This CDR3 is 16 amino acids long. Libraries were prepared by immunoSEQ multiplex PCR; TCRdb keeps only in-frame clonotypes and omits some of them. Listed here are approximately 15,000 clones without any singletons, the top ten holding 23%. The J gene is TRBJ1-1, the V gene TRBV7-6; 8 bases align to TRBD1. The receptor was isolated from a female patient in her forties or fifties who received an allogeneic stem cell transplant from a related donor, was CMV-positive, and had no GVHD. Some of these T cells may belong to the graft donor. The sequences come from PBMCs, collected approximately 1,200 days after allogeneic stem cell transplant with posttransplant cyclophosphamide. As DNA, the CDR3 is TGTGCCAGCAGCTTAGAGTGGACAGGGACGTCCACTGAAGCTTTCTTT. This encodes CASSLEWTGTSTEAFF.